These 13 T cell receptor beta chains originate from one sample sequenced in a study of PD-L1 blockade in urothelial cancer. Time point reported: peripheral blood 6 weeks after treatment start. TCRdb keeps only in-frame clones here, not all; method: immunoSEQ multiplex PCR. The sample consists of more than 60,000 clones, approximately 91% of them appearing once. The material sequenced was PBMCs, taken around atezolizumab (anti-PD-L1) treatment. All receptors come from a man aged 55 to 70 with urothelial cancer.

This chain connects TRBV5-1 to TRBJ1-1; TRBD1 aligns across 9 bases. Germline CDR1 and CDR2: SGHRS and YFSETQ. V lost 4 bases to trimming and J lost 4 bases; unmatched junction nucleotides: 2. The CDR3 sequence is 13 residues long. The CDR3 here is CASSVTGGTEAFF. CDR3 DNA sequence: TGCGCCAGCAGCGTGACAGGGGGCACTGAAGCTTTCTTT. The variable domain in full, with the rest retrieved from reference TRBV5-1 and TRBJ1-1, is KAGVTQTPRYLIKTRGQQVTLSCSPISGHRSVSWYQQTPGQGLQFLFEYFSETQRNKGNFPGRFSGRQFSNSRSEMNVSTLELGDSALYLCASSVTGGTEAFFGQGTRLTVV.

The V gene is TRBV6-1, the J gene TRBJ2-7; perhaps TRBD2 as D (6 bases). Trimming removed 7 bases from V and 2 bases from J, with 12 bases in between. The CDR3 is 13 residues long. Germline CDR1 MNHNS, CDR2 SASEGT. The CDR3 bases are TGTGCCAGCACTCTTGCGGGAACCTACGAGCAGTACTTC. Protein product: CASTLAGTYEQYF.

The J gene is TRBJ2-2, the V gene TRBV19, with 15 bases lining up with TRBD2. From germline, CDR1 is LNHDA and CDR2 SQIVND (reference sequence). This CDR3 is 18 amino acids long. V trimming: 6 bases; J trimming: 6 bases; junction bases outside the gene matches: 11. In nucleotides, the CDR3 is TGTGCCAGTAGCCTCGGACTAGCGGGGGGGCCTTTACCCGGGGAGCTGTTTTTT. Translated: CASSLGLAGGPLPGELFF.

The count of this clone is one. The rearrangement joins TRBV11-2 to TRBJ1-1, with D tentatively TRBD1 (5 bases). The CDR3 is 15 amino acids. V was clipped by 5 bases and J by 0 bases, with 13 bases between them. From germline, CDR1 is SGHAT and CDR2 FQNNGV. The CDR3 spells CASSLWGVMNTEAFF. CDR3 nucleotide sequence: TGTGCCAGCAGCCTATGGGGCGTTATGAACACTGAAGCTTTCTTT.

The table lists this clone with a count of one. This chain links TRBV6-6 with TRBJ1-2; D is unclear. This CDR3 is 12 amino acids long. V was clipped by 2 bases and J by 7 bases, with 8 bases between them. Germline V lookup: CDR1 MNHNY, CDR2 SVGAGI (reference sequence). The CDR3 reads CASSYTYGGYTF. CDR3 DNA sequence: TGTGCCAGCAGTTACACCTACGGTGGCTACACCTTC.

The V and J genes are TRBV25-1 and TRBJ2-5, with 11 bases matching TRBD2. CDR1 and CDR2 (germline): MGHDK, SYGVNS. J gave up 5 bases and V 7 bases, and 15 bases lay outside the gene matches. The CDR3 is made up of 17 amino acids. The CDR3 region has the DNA TGTGCCAGCAAGTCTCGGCTAGCGGGAGGCCGGGGGGAGACCCAGTACTTC. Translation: CASKSRLAGGRGETQYF.

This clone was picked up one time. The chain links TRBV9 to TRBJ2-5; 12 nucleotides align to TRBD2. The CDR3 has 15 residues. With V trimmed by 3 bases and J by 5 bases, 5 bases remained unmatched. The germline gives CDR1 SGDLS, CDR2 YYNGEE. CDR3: CASSDLAGGRETQYF. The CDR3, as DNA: TGTGCCAGCAGCGACCTAGCGGGAGGGCGGGAGACCCAGTACTTC.

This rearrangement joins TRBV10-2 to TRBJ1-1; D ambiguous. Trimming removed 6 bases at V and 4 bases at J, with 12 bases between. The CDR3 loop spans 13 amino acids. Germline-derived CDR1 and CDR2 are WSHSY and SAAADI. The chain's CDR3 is CASSAEAVTEAFF. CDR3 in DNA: TGCGCCAGCAGCGCTGAGGCAGTCACTGAAGCTTTCTTT.

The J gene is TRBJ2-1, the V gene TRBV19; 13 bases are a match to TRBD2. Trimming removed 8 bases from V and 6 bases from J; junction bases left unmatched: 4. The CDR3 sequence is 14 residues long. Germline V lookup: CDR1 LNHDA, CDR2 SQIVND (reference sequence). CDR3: CASRTSGRGNEQFF. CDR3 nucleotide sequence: TGTGCCAGTCGGACTAGCGGGAGAGGCAATGAGCAGTTCTTC.

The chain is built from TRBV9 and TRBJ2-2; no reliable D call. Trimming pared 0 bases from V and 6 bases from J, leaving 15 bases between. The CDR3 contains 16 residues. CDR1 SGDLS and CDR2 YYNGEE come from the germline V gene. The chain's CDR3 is CASSVGVERMAGELFF. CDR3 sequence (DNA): TGTGCCAGCAGCGTAGGGGTAGAGAGGATGGCCGGGGAGCTGTTTTTT.

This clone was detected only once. The CDR3, as DNA: TGTGCCAGCAGCGTAGAAAACAGGGATTCACCCCTCCACTTT. Its translation is CASSVENRDSPLHF. The chain couples TRBV9 to TRBJ1-6; weak D call: TRBD1 (6 bases). Germline loops: CDR1 SGDLS, CDR2 YYNGEE. The CDR3 extends over 14 amino acids. The V end was cut by 0 bases, the J end by 8 bases, with 9 bases between. Together with reference TRBV9 and TRBJ1-6, the CDR3 gives the full variable domain: DSGVTQTPKHLITATGQRVTLRCSPRSGDLSVYWYQQSLDQGLQFLIQYYNGEERAKGNILERFSAQQFPDLHSELNLSSLELGDSALYFCASSVENRDSPLHFGNGTRLTVT.

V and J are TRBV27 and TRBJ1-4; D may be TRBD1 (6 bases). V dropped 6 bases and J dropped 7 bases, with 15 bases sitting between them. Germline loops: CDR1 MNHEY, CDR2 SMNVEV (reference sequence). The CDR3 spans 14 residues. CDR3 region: CASSAFGQPEKLFF. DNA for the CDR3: TGTGCCAGCAGCGCTTTTGGACAGCCTGAAAAACTGTTTTTT.

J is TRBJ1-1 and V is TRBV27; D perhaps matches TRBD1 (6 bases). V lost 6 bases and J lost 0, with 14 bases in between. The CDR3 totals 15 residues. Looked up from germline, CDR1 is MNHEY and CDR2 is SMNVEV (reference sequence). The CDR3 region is CASRERGQVNTEAFF. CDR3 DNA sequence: TGTGCCAGCAGGGAACGGGGACAAGTGAACACTGAAGCTTTCTTT.